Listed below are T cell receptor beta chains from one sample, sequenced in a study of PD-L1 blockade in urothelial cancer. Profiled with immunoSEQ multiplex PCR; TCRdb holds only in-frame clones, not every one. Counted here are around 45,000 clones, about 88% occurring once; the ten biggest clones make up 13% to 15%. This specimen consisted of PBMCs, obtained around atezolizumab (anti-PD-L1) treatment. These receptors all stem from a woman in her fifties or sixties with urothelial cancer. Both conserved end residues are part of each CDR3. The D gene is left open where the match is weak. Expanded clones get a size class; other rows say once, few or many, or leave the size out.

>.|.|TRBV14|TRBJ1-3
CASSQGLGRPSGNTIYF
TGTGCCAGCAGCCAAGGGCTGGGCCGACCCTCTGGAAACACCATATATTTT
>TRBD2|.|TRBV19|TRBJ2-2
CASSSGRLTGELFF
TGTGCCAGTAGTAGCGGGAGGTTAACCGGGGAGCTGTTTTTT
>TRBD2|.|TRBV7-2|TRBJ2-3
CASSLGLAGGRGTDTQYF
TGTGCCAGCAGCTTAGGACTAGCGGGAGGGCGGGGCACAGATACGCAGTATTTT
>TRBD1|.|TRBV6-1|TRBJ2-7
CASSDERTGVTYEQYF
TGTGCCAGCAGTGATGAACGGACAGGTGTGACCTACGAGCAGTACTTC
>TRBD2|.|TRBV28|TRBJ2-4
CASSSGLAGDF
TGTGCCAGCAGTTCGGGACTAGCTGGCGACTTC
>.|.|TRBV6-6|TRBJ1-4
CASSYSGRTNEKLFF
TGTGCCAGCAGTTACTCGGGGAGGACTAATGAAAAACTGTTTTTT
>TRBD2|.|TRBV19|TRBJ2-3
CASSINRGGTDTQYF
TGTGCCAGTAGTATAAATCGGGGGGGCACAGATACGCAGTATTTT
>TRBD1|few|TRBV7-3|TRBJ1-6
CASSFPVGTGEANSPLHF
TGTGCCAGCAGCTTTCCGGTCGGGACAGGGGAGGCTAATTCACCCCTCCACTTT
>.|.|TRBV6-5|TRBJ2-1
CASSYSPSNEQFF
TGTGCCAGCAGTTACTCGCCTAGCAATGAGCAGTTCTTC
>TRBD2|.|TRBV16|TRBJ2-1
CASSQEGLAGANEQFF
TGTGCCAGCAGCCAGGAGGGACTAGCGGGAGCCAATGAGCAGTTCTTC
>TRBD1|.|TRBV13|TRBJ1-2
CASSLEGGQDYGYTF
TGTGCCAGCAGCTTAGAAGGGGGACAGGACTATGGCTACACCTTC
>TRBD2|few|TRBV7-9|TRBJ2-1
CASSLVVGGTPYEQFF
TGTGCCAGCAGCTTAGTTGTCGGGGGGACCCCCTATGAGCAGTTCTTC
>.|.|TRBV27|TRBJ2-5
CASSWGSTGEGTQYF
TGTGCCAGCAGTTGGGGCTCGACAGGGGAGGGGACCCAGTACTTC
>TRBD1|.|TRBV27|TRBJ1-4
CASSPRTGPNEKLFF
TGTGCCAGCAGTCCCCGGACAGGACCAAATGAAAAACTGTTTTTT
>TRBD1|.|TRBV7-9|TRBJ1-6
CASNDRVNSPLHF
TGTGCCAGCAACGACAGGGTTAATTCACCCCTCCACTTT
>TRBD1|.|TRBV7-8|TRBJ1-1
CASSLVAGGNTEAFF
TGTGCCAGCAGCTTAGTCGCAGGGGGGAACACTGAAGCTTTCTTT
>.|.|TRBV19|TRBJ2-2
CASIDGLRSGELFF
TGTGCCAGTATTGACGGGTTGAGATCCGGGGAGCTGTTTTTT
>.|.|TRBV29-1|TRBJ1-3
CSVEDPAGNTIYF
TGCAGCGTTGAAGACCCCGCTGGAAACACCATATATTTT
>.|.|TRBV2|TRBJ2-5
CASTGLGETQYF
TGTGCCAGCACAGGGTTAGGCGAGACCCAGTACTTC
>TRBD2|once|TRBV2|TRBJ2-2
CASRSSGGPQGELFF
TGTGCCAGCAGGTCTAGCGGGGGACCCCAAGGGGAGCTGTTTTTT
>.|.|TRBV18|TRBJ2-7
CASSPRTASTYEQYF
TGTGCCAGCTCACCGAGGACAGCATCGACCTACGAGCAGTACTTC
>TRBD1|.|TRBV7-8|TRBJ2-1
CASSLYQGVGEQFF
TGTGCCAGCAGCTTATACCAGGGGGTGGGTGAGCAGTTCTTC
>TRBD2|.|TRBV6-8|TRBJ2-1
CASSYHRTSGGFGRYNEQFF
TGTGCCAGCAGTTACCACCGGACTAGCGGGGGTTTCGGCCGCTACAATGAGCAGTTCTTC
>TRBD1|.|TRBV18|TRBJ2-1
CASSLDRGSAERFF
TGTGCCAGCTCACTGGACAGGGGAAGCGCTGAACGTTTCTTC
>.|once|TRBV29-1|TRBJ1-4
CSAQGATNEKLFF
TGCAGCGCACAGGGTGCAACTAATGAAAAACTGTTTTTT
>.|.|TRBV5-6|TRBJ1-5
CASSLAYSNQPQHF
TGTGCCAGCAGCTTGGCGTATAGCAATCAGCCCCAGCATTTT
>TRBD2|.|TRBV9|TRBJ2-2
CASSVAAGALGELFF
TGTGCCAGCAGCGTAGCAGCGGGGGCCCTCGGGGAGCTGTTTTTT
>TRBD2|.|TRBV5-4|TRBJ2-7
CASSLLAGASHEQYF
TGTGCCAGCAGTCTACTAGCGGGAGCTTCCCACGAGCAGTACTTC
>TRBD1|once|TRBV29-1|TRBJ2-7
CSGQGSFNEQYF
TGCAGCGGACAGGGGAGTTTTAACGAGCAGTACTTC
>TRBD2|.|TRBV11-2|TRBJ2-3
CASSLRLAGTDTQYF
TGTGCCAGCAGCTTACGACTAGCGGGAACGGATACGCAGTATTTT
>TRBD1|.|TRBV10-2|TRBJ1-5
CASRSGTGAGQPQHF
TGCGCCAGCAGGAGCGGGACAGGGGCAGGTCAGCCCCAGCATTTT
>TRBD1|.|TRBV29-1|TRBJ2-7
CSVGGRGRPEQYF
TGCAGCGTTGGCGGCAGGGGGCGTCCCGAGCAGTACTTC
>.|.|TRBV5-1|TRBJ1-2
CASSFDRLNYGYTF
TGCGCCAGCAGCTTTGACAGGCTGAACTATGGCTACACCTTC
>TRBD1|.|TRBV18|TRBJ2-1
CASSPGQGTLSYNEQFF
TGTGCCAGCTCACCTGGACAGGGCACCCTATCCTACAATGAGCAGTTCTTC
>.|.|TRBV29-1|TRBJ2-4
CSVRQVLRNIQYF
TGCAGCGTACGACAGGTACTGCGCAACATTCAGTACTTC
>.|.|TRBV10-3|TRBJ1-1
CAISERGGTEAFF
TGTGCCATCAGTGAGCGAGGGGGCACTGAAGCTTTCTTT
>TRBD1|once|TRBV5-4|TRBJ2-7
CASYDRDLSYEQYF
TGTGCCAGCTACGACAGGGATCTTTCCTACGAGCAGTACTTC
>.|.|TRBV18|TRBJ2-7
CASSPGTSTNEQYF
TGTGCCAGCTCACCTGGTACTAGTACTAACGAGCAGTACTTC
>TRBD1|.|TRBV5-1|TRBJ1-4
CASSLAGDRYEKLFF
TGCGCCAGCAGCTTGGCCGGGGACAGATATGAAAAACTGTTTTTT
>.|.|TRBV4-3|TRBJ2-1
CASSQEGWEEQFF
TGCGCCAGCAGCCAAGAAGGCTGGGAGGAGCAGTTCTTC
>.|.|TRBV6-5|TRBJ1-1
CASSYSAGPAEAFF
TGTGCCAGCAGTTACTCTGCGGGGCCCGCTGAAGCTTTCTTT
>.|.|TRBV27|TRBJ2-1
CASSFHRDGEQFF
TGTGCCAGCAGTTTTCACAGGGATGGTGAGCAGTTCTTC
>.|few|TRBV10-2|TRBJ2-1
CASSEGLHSYNEQFF
TGCGCCAGCAGTGAGGGACTGCATTCCTACAATGAGCAGTTCTTC
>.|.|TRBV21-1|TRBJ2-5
CASSTGAAGETQYF
TGTGCCAGCAGCACAGGGGCCGCGGGAGAGACCCAGTACTTC
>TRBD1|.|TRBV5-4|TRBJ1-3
CASSLPGQGNTIYF
TGTGCCAGCAGCCTCCCGGGACAGGGAAACACCATATATTTT
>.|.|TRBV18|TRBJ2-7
CASSPPGSGRSEQYF
TGTGCCAGCTCACCACCGGGATCAGGGCGAAGCGAGCAGTACTTC
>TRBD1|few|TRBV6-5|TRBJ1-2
CASNRPGQGAHGYTF
TGTGCCAGCAACCGGCCGGGACAGGGGGCCCATGGCTACACCTTC
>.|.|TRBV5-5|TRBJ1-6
CASSLFAVSPLHF
TGTGCCAGCAGCTTGTTTGCGGTTTCACCCCTCCACTTT
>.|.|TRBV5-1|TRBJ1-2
CASSPQAGHYGYTF
TGCGCCAGCAGCCCCCAGGCGGGTCACTATGGCTACACCTTC
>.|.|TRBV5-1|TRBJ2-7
CASASDNSYEQYF
TGCGCCAGCGCTTCGGACAACTCCTACGAGCAGTACTTC
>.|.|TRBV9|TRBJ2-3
CASSVDLGGLSDTQYF
TGTGCCAGCAGCGTAGATCTAGGTGGGTTATCAGATACGCAGTATTTT
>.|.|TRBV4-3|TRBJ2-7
CASSLVRGAYEQYF
TGCGCCAGCAGCCTCGTCAGGGGCGCCTACGAGCAGTACTTC
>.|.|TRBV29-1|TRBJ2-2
CSVRPAGGELFF
TGCAGCGTTCGTCCGGCGGGCGGGGAGCTGTTTTTT
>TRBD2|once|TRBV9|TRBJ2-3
CASSVYLAAGGSTDTQYF
TGTGCCAGCAGCGTCTATTTGGCAGCGGGGGGCAGCACAGATACGCAGTATTTT
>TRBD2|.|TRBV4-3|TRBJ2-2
CASSQEASGYTGELFF
TGCGCCAGCAGCCAAGAGGCTAGCGGTTATACCGGGGAGCTGTTTTTT
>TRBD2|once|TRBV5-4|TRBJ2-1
CASSSLAGVVQEQFF
TGTGCCAGCAGCTCACTAGCGGGAGTGGTGCAGGAGCAGTTCTTC
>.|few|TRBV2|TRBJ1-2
CASSVSPQINGEYGYTF
TGTGCCAGCAGTGTTTCCCCCCAAATTAATGGAGAGTATGGCTACACCTTC